These 19 T cell receptor beta chains share one sample of origin, sequenced in a study of cytomegalovirus exposure and HLA in healthy donors. The PCR had 60 Vbeta and 13 Jbeta primers. The method was immunoSEQ multiplex PCR; TCRdb's version includes in-frame clones alone and lacks a portion of them. In the table there are over 200,000 clones, roughly 79% of which are singletons. Sequencing used PBMCs. These receptor sequences come from a male donor in good health and CMV-seronegative.

Only a few counts were recorded for this clone. The chain links TRBV5-1 to TRBJ2-5; 9 positions agree with TRBD2. The J segment lost 1 base and the V segment lost 0 bases, leaving 4 bases of the junction unmatched. Germline V gives CDR1 SGHRS, CDR2 YFSETQ. The CDR3 is made up of 16 amino acids. CDR3 in amino acids: CASSLVLAGSQETQYF. CDR3 nucleotide sequence: TGCGCCAGCAGCTTGGTCCTAGCGGGGTCCCAAGAGACCCAGTACTTC.

This clone showed up just a few times. The chain has TRBV5-1 and TRBJ2-7, with a tentative D call TRBD1 (5 bases). Between the trimmed V and J ends, which lost 5 bases and 6 bases, there was a span of 18 bases. This CDR3 has 14 residues. From germline, CDR1 is SGHRS and CDR2 YFSETQ. CDR3 nucleotide sequence: TGCGCCAGCAGTTGGGGCGCGGTAGGGTCCGAGCAGTACTTC. The encoded protein is CASSWGAVGSEQYF.

This clone was seen only a few times. The chain employs TRBV18 and TRBJ2-7; 8 nucleotides match TRBD1. This CDR3 region has 15 residues. The trim removed 6 bases at V and 5 bases at J, leaving 12 bases unmatched. Looked up from germline, CDR1 is KGHSH and CDR2 is LQKENI. This CDR3 reads CASSQGATEGNEQYF. The CDR3 DNA reads as TGTGCCAGCTCGCAGGGGGCGACGGAAGGTAACGAGCAGTACTTC.

V usage is TRBV7-9 and J usage is TRBJ1-2; D is ambiguous. The V end lost 5 bases, the J end lost 7 bases, and 17 bases lay between the germline ends. This CDR3 is 14 amino acids long. Per germline, CDR1 SEHNR and CDR2 FQNEAQ (reference sequence). CDR3 bases: TGTGCCAGCAGCCAATTCGATTCGATGAGTGGCTACACCTTC. Amino acids: CASSQFDSMSGYTF.

The V gene is TRBV6-5, the J gene TRBJ2-7, with D perhaps matching TRBD2 (6 bases). This CDR3 region has 12 residues. The germline gives CDR1 MNHEY, CDR2 SVGAGI. The ends were cut back, 5 bases at V and 3 bases at J, with 8 bases in the middle. The chain's CDR3 is CASSAGFYEQYF. DNA for the CDR3: TGTGCCAGCAGTGCGGGGTTCTACGAGCAGTACTTC.

J is TRBJ2-4 and V is TRBV30, with 7 bases lining up with TRBD2. The CDR3 totals 14 residues. V shed 2 bases, J shed 6 bases, and the junction held 7 bases outside the gene matches. CDR1 and CDR2 from the germline V gene are GTSNPN and SVGIG (reference sequence). The CDR3 nucleotides read TGTGCCTGGAGTTCCCGGGGAGGGCCAAACATTCAGTACTTC. Encoded protein: CAWSSRGGPNIQYF.

The chain is built from TRBV5-4 and TRBJ2-5, with TRBD2 identical over 8 bases. The CDR3 is 15 amino acids. V shed 3 bases, J shed 1 base, and the junction held 5 bases outside the gene matches. The V gene's germline CDR1 is SGHNT and CDR2 YYREEE (reference sequence). CDR3 DNA: TGTGCCAGCAGCTCGGCCGGGACTAGCCAAGAGACCCAGTACTTC. This gives the protein CASSSAGTSQETQYF.

J is TRBJ2-7 and V is TRBV30; possibly TRBD1 for D (6 bases). The germline V gene encodes CDR1 GTSNPN and CDR2 SVGIG (reference sequence). There are 14 residues in the CDR3. The V end was cut by 0 bases, the J end by 6 bases, with 15 bases between. The CDR3 DNA reads as TGTGCCTGGAGTGTTGGGGGCCAGCTGAGCGAGCAGTACTTC. Translation: CAWSVGGQLSEQYF.

The chain has TRBV5-1 and TRBJ2-3, with D tentatively TRBD1 (6 bases). The V end lost 4 bases, the J end lost 0 bases, and 15 bases lay between the germline ends. Germline CDR1 is SGHRS and CDR2 is YFSETQ. CDR3 length: 16 residues. CDR3 nucleotide sequence: TGCGCCAGCAGCCGAATGAGGGGGTCTAGCACAGATACGCAGTATTTT. It encodes CASSRMRGSSTDTQYF.

Only a few counts were recorded for this clone. CDR3 coding DNA: TGTGCCAGCCTAGCGGTCACAGATACGCAGTATTTT. This encodes CASLAVTDTQYF. This rearrangement joins TRBV12-1 to TRBJ2-3; TRBD2, as called in the table, went unchecked against the DNA. TRBV12-1 is reported as a pseudogene. The CDR3 is 12 amino acids.

J is TRBJ2-1 and V is TRBV7-3, with 7 bases that match TRBD2. From germline, CDR1 is SGHTA and CDR2 FQGTGA. Unmatched junction bases numbered 10, after V lost 5 bases and J lost 6 bases. This CDR3 has 15 residues. CDR3 nucleotides: TGTGCCAGCAGCCATGGGCCAGGCGGGGGCAATGAGCAGTTCTTC. Amino acid sequence: CASSHGPGGGNEQFF.

The chain has TRBV5-1 and TRBJ2-3; 11 bases fit TRBD2. Germline V gives CDR1 SGHRS, CDR2 YFSETQ. V shed 4 bases and J 3 bases; nucleotides not matched to a gene: 4. This CDR3 contains 15 residues. CDR3: CASSTRLAGTDTQYF. As DNA, the CDR3 is TGCGCCAGCAGCACCAGACTAGCGGGGACAGATACGCAGTATTTT.

This clone was seen once. The chain carries TRBV9 and TRBJ1-6; 11 bases agree with TRBD1. After removal of 4 bases from V and 9 bases from J, the junction contained 6 bases not matched to a gene. Germline values: CDR1 SGDLS, CDR2 YYNGEE. This CDR3 has 15 amino acids. DNA of the CDR3: TGTGCCAGCAGCTCACGGACAGGGGGCCGTTCACCCCTCCACTTT. As protein: CASSSRTGGRSPLHF. Drawing the rest from reference TRBV9 and TRBJ1-6, the complete variable domain is DSGVTQTPKHLITATGQRVTLRCSPRSGDLSVYWYQQSLDQGLQFLIQYYNGEERAKGNILERFSAQQFPDLHSELNLSSLELGDSALYFCASSSRTGGRSPLHFGNGTRLTVT.

This chain uses TRBV7-9 with TRBJ2-1; 9 bases are a match to TRBD2. This CDR3 has 18 residues. J lost 8 bases, V lost 5 bases, and 19 bases had no gene match. Germline V lookup: CDR1 SEHNR, CDR2 FQNEAQ (reference sequence). The CDR3 DNA reads as TGTGCCAGCAGCCTACCGAGGGGCGAGCGGGAGGTCATAGATGAGCAGTTCTTC. Amino acids: CASSLPRGEREVIDEQFF. The full variable domain, rest sourced from reference TRBV7-9 and TRBJ2-1, is DTGVSQNPRHKITKRGQNVTFRCDPISEHNRLYWYRQTLGQGPEFLTYFQNEAQLEKSRLLSDRFSAERPKGSFSTLEIQRTEQGDSAMYLCASSLPRGEREVIDEQFFGPGTRLTVL.

The V and J genes are TRBV5-1 and TRBJ2-3, with D unresolved. CDR1 and CDR2 (germline): SGHRS, YFSETQ. This CDR3 has 15 amino acids. With 4 bases removed from V and 2 bases from J, the gap between germline ends came to 14 bases. The CDR3, as DNA: TGCGCCAGCAGCAGGCTAGATTCGCCCACAGATACGCAGTATTTT. Translating gives CASSRLDSPTDTQYF. Full variable domain (missing parts from reference TRBV5-1 and TRBJ2-3): KAGVTQTPRYLIKTRGQQVTLSCSPISGHRSVSWYQQTPGQGLQFLFEYFSETQRNKGNFPGRFSGRQFSNSRSEMNVSTLELGDSALYLCASSRLDSPTDTQYFGPGTRLTVL.

The chain employs TRBV19 and TRBJ2-2, with TRBD2 matching 10 bases. Unmatched junction bases numbered 3, after V lost 2 bases and J lost 6 bases. Germline CDR1 is LNHDA and CDR2 is SQIVND (reference sequence). This CDR3 region has 15 residues. CDR3 in DNA: TGTGCCAGTAGTATACTAGCGGGAGTGGCCGGGGAGCTGTTTTTT. It yields the protein CASSILAGVAGELFF.

This chain uses TRBV6-1 with TRBJ1-5, with 7 bases that match TRBD1. V shed 1 base, J shed 0 bases, and the junction held 6 bases outside the gene matches. The CDR3 is made up of 17 amino acids. Germline V gives CDR1 MNHNS, CDR2 SASEGT. Here the CDR3 DNA reads TGTGCCAGCAGTGAAGGGACAGGCCGCTATAGCAATCAGCCCCAGCATTTT. It is translated as CASSEGTGRYSNQPQHF.

The table lists this clone with a few counts. The CDR3 sequence: CASSPRGNTIYF. CDR3 nucleotide sequence: TGTGCCAGTAGTCCTCGGGGAAACACCATATATTTT. The rearrangement uses TRBV9 and TRBJ1-3, with D hard to call. The CDR3 covers 12 residues. Trimming took off 8 bases at V and 4 bases at J, with 10 bases between the two ends. CDR1 and CDR2 (germline): SGDLS, YYNGEE.

CDR3 coding DNA: TGTGCCAGCAGTTCTAGGGGGATGAAGCAGTACTTC. Its translation is CASSSRGMKQYF. J is TRBJ2-7 and V is TRBV28; D may be TRBD1 (6 bases). The CDR3 has 12 amino acids. The V end was cut by 4 bases, the J end by 8 bases, with 12 bases between. Per the germline V gene, CDR1 is MDHEN and CDR2 is SYDVKM.